The clone carrying this T cell receptor beta chain has a handful of counts. The entry originates in a study of blood T cell repertoires in COVID-19. At the level of the study: The samples span acute and convalescent COVID-19 from the United States, Italy and Spain.

Clones were sequenced by immunoSEQ multiplex PCR, and TCRdb holds only the in-frame ones, with some missing. The table lists 400,000 or so clones, around 90% of them singletons. This CDR3 has 14 amino acids. V was cut by 4 bases and J by 7 bases, with 11 bases left in between. The germline gives CDR1 SNHLY, CDR2 FYNNEI. Recovered Cohort 3 donors showed two negative PCRs, clearance, or symptom resolution. This receptor was obtained from a man younger than 35 who had recovered from COVID-19. Sequencing used PBMCs or T cells enriched from blood (not recorded which). The chain uses TRBV2 and TRBJ1-6; D unresolved. CDR3 coding DNA: TGTGCCAGCAGTGTGGTGGAGGAGAATTCACCCCTCCACTTT. This encodes CASSVVEENSPLHF.